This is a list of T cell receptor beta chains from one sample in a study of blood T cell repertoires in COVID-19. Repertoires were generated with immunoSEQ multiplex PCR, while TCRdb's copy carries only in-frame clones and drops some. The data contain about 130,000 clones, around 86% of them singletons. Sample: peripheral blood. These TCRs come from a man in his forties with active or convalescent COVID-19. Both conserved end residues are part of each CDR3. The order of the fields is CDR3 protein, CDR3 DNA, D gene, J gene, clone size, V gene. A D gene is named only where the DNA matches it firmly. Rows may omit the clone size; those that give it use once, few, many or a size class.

CDR3 protein: CASGLDRGLYSNQPQHF; CDR3 DNA: TGTGCTAGTGGTTTGGACAGGGGCCTCTATAGCAATCAGCCCCAGCATTTT; D gene: TRBD1; J gene: TRBJ1-5; clone size: -; V gene: TRBV12-5
CDR3 protein: CASSEGTAPSYEQYF; CDR3 DNA: TGCGCCAGCAGCGAAGGGACAGCCCCCTCCTACGAGCAGTACTTC; D gene: TRBD1; J gene: TRBJ2-7; clone size: -; V gene: TRBV5-1
CDR3 protein: CASSLVQPRGYGYTF; CDR3 DNA: TGTGCCAGCAGCTTAGTACAGCCAAGGGGCTATGGCTACACCTTC; D gene: -; J gene: TRBJ1-2; clone size: -; V gene: TRBV7-2
CDR3 protein: CASSRHLGGLGQETQYF; CDR3 DNA: TGTGCCAGCAGCCGGCATTTGGGGGGGCTGGGCCAAGAGACCCAGTACTTC; D gene: -; J gene: TRBJ2-5; clone size: -; V gene: TRBV5-5
CDR3 protein: CASSLNGQAVQPQHF; CDR3 DNA: TGTGCCAGCAGTCTAAACGGACAGGCCGTTCAGCCCCAGCATTTT; D gene: TRBD1; J gene: TRBJ1-5; clone size: -; V gene: TRBV2
CDR3 protein: CASGLQGGRGEQFF; CDR3 DNA: TGTGCTAGTGGTTTACAGGGGGGAAGGGGTGAGCAGTTCTTC; D gene: TRBD1; J gene: TRBJ2-1; clone size: -; V gene: TRBV12-5
CDR3 protein: CASSRDMGFF; CDR3 DNA: TGTGCCAGCAGCCGGGACATGGGATTCTTC; D gene: -; J gene: TRBJ2-1; clone size: -; V gene: TRBV6-4
CDR3 protein: CASSGGLNYGYTF; CDR3 DNA: TGTGCCAGCAGCGGGGGACTTAACTATGGCTACACCTTC; D gene: -; J gene: TRBJ1-2; clone size: -; V gene: TRBV6-6
CDR3 protein: CASSLVRTSGSQPSHTQYF; CDR3 DNA: TGTGCCAGCAGCTTAGTAAGGACTAGCGGATCCCAACCCTCACATACGCAGTATTTT; D gene: TRBD2; J gene: TRBJ2-3; clone size: -; V gene: TRBV7-8
CDR3 protein: CASSPPGLSSPLHF; CDR3 DNA: TGTGCCAGCAGCCCCCCGGGTCTTAGTTCACCCCTCCACTTT; D gene: -; J gene: TRBJ1-6; clone size: -; V gene: TRBV7-2
CDR3 protein: CASSQEAPTSGGLGEQFF; CDR3 DNA: TGCGCCAGCAGCCAAGAAGCCCCAACTAGCGGGGGGTTGGGTGAGCAGTTCTTC; D gene: TRBD2; J gene: TRBJ2-1; clone size: -; V gene: TRBV4-1
CDR3 protein: CASSYRQGASYTF; CDR3 DNA: TGTGCCAGCAGTTATCGACAGGGGGCGAGCTACACCTTC; D gene: TRBD1; J gene: TRBJ1-2; clone size: -; V gene: TRBV6-5
CDR3 protein: CARTPGESGANVLTF; CDR3 DNA: TGTGCCAGAACTCCGGGGGAGTCCGGGGCCAACGTACTGACTTTC; D gene: -; J gene: TRBJ2-6; clone size: -; V gene: TRBV5-3
CDR3 protein: CASKTGGGGNTEAFF; CDR3 DNA: TGCGCCAGCAAGACAGGGGGAGGTGGGAACACTGAAGCTTTCTTT; D gene: TRBD1; J gene: TRBJ1-1; clone size: -; V gene: TRBV5-1
CDR3 protein: CASSPQRTANTEAFF; CDR3 DNA: TGTGCCAGCAGCCCTCAGCGGACAGCTAACACTGAAGCTTTCTTT; D gene: -; J gene: TRBJ1-1; clone size: -; V gene: TRBV9
CDR3 protein: CASTTREVGYNEQFF; CDR3 DNA: TGTGCCAGCACCACTAGGGAGGTCGGTTACAATGAGCAGTTCTTC; D gene: -; J gene: TRBJ2-1; clone size: -; V gene: TRBV7-2
CDR3 protein: CASSLPGGYGYTF; CDR3 DNA: TGTGCCAGCAGTCTACCAGGGGGCTATGGCTACACCTTC; D gene: TRBD1; J gene: TRBJ1-2; clone size: -; V gene: TRBV27
CDR3 protein: CASSSASGGAYEQYF; CDR3 DNA: TGTGCCAGCAGCTCGGCGAGCGGGGGGGCCTACGAGCAGTACTTC; D gene: TRBD2; J gene: TRBJ2-7; clone size: -; V gene: TRBV7-3
CDR3 protein: CASSRLGQENTEAFF; CDR3 DNA: TGTGCCAGCTCACGATTGGGACAGGAGAACACTGAAGCTTTCTTT; D gene: TRBD1; J gene: TRBJ1-1; clone size: once; V gene: TRBV18
CDR3 protein: CASTPRGDFYNEQFF; CDR3 DNA: TGTGCCAGCACCCCCCGGGGGGACTTCTACAATGAGCAGTTCTTC; D gene: TRBD2; J gene: TRBJ2-1; clone size: -; V gene: TRBV9
CDR3 protein: CASGGQAWTPLHF; CDR3 DNA: TGTGCCAGTGGGGGACAGGCTTGGACACCCCTCCACTTT; D gene: TRBD1; J gene: TRBJ1-6; clone size: -; V gene: TRBV19
CDR3 protein: CASSQESYTGELFF; CDR3 DNA: TGTGCCAGCAGCCAAGAGTCTTACACCGGGGAGCTGTTTTTT; D gene: -; J gene: TRBJ2-2; clone size: -; V gene: TRBV14
CDR3 protein: CASSARTSGGAGELFF; CDR3 DNA: TGTGCCAGCAGCGCCCGGACTAGCGGGGGCGCCGGGGAGCTGTTTTTT; D gene: TRBD2; J gene: TRBJ2-2; clone size: -; V gene: TRBV11-2
CDR3 protein: CASSRVARATNEKLFF; CDR3 DNA: TGTGCCAGCAGCCGGGTCGCGAGGGCAACTAATGAAAAACTGTTTTTT; D gene: -; J gene: TRBJ1-4; clone size: once; V gene: TRBV7-2
CDR3 protein: CASSIGAGALGDTQYF; CDR3 DNA: TGTGCCAGTAGTATAGGGGCAGGGGCTTTGGGAGATACGCAGTATTTT; D gene: -; J gene: TRBJ2-3; clone size: -; V gene: TRBV19
CDR3 protein: CASSLLGSPYGYTF; CDR3 DNA: TGTGCCAGCAGCTTATTGGGCAGCCCCTATGGCTACACCTTC; D gene: -; J gene: TRBJ1-2; clone size: -; V gene: TRBV7-9
CDR3 protein: CASSLTGFIPNSPLHF; CDR3 DNA: TGTGCCAGCAGCTTAACGGGATTTATCCCTAATTCACCCCTCCACTTT; D gene: -; J gene: TRBJ1-6; clone size: -; V gene: TRBV5-4
CDR3 protein: CASSFPTGMNTEAFF; CDR3 DNA: TGTGCCAGCAGTTTCCCGACAGGCATGAACACTGAAGCTTTCTTT; D gene: -; J gene: TRBJ1-1; clone size: once; V gene: TRBV6-6
CDR3 protein: CASSRRLVGYEQYF; CDR3 DNA: TGTGCCAGCAGTCGCCGACTAGTAGGCTACGAGCAGTACTTC; D gene: -; J gene: TRBJ2-7; clone size: -; V gene: TRBV6-2/TRBV6-3
CDR3 protein: CASSQAFQPQHF; CDR3 DNA: TGTGCCAGCAGCCAGGCCTTTCAGCCCCAGCATTTT; D gene: -; J gene: TRBJ1-5; clone size: -; V gene: TRBV3-1/TRBV3-2
CDR3 protein: CASRKGADTGELFF; CDR3 DNA: TGCGCCAGCAGGAAGGGGGCGGACACCGGGGAGCTGTTTTTT; D gene: TRBD1; J gene: TRBJ2-2; clone size: -; V gene: TRBV5-1
CDR3 protein: CASSLNRASVLQYF; CDR3 DNA: TGTGCCAGCAGCTTAAACAGGGCCAGTGTTTTGCAGTACTTC; D gene: -; J gene: TRBJ2-7; clone size: -; V gene: TRBV7-3
CDR3 protein: CATGPNNYEQYF; CDR3 DNA: TGTGCCACCGGGCCGAATAACTACGAGCAGTACTTC; D gene: -; J gene: TRBJ2-7; clone size: once; V gene: TRBV15
CDR3 protein: CASTTAGGQPQHF; CDR3 DNA: TGTGCCAGCACCACAGCGGGGGGCCAGCCCCAGCATTTT; D gene: -; J gene: TRBJ1-5; clone size: -; V gene: TRBV6-5
CDR3 protein: CASSFGFQETQYF; CDR3 DNA: TGTGCCAGCAGTTTCGGTTTTCAAGAGACCCAGTACTTC; D gene: -; J gene: TRBJ2-5; clone size: -; V gene: TRBV12-3/TRBV12-4
CDR3 protein: CASSQEFPGGYTF; CDR3 DNA: TGCGCCAGCAGCCAAGAGTTTCCGGGTGGCTACACCTTC; D gene: -; J gene: TRBJ1-2; clone size: -; V gene: TRBV4-3
CDR3 protein: CASSQGFRNTIYF; CDR3 DNA: TGTGCCAGCAGCCAGGGTTTTAGAAACACCATATATTTT; D gene: -; J gene: TRBJ1-3; clone size: -; V gene: TRBV12-3/TRBV12-4
CDR3 protein: CASSDPGQGRRKTQYF; CDR3 DNA: TGTGCCAGCAGTGACCCGGGACAGGGTAGACGGAAGACCCAGTACTTC; D gene: TRBD1; J gene: TRBJ2-5; clone size: -; V gene: TRBV6-1
CDR3 protein: CASKSRLEGVETQYF; CDR3 DNA: TGCGCCAGCAAATCGAGACTGGAAGGTGTAGAGACCCAGTACTTC; D gene: -; J gene: TRBJ2-5; clone size: -; V gene: TRBV5-1
CDR3 protein: CASSLGQGGTDTQYF; CDR3 DNA: TGTGCCAGCAGCTTAGGACAGGGTGGCACAGATACGCAGTATTTT; D gene: TRBD1; J gene: TRBJ2-3; clone size: -; V gene: TRBV7-9
CDR3 protein: CASSTRPTGEYEQYF; CDR3 DNA: TGTGCCAGTAGCACGCGGCCGACAGGGGAATACGAGCAGTACTTC; D gene: TRBD1; J gene: TRBJ2-7; clone size: -; V gene: TRBV19
CDR3 protein: CASSPRPRGREAFF; CDR3 DNA: TGTGCCAGCAGCCCCCGACCGAGGGGGCGCGAAGCTTTCTTT; D gene: -; J gene: TRBJ1-1; clone size: -; V gene: TRBV21-1
CDR3 protein: CASSLQGVRSPLHF; CDR3 DNA: TGTGCCAGCAGTTTACAGGGGGTACGATCACCCCTCCACTTT; D gene: TRBD1; J gene: TRBJ1-6; clone size: -; V gene: TRBV2
CDR3 protein: CASSFRDRPNYGYTF; CDR3 DNA: TGTGCCAGCAGCTTTCGGGACAGACCTAACTATGGCTACACCTTC; D gene: TRBD1; J gene: TRBJ1-2; clone size: -; V gene: TRBV7-2
CDR3 protein: CASSTGTADTQYF; CDR3 DNA: TGCGCCAGCAGCACAGGGACAGCAGATACGCAGTATTTT; D gene: TRBD1; J gene: TRBJ2-3; clone size: -; V gene: TRBV5-1
CDR3 protein: CASSLEGVSGANVLTF; CDR3 DNA: TGCGCCAGCAGCTTGGAAGGGGTGTCTGGGGCCAACGTCCTGACTTTC; D gene: -; J gene: TRBJ2-6; clone size: -; V gene: TRBV5-1
CDR3 protein: CASSLAGGPGELFF; CDR3 DNA: TGTGCCAGCAGCCTAGCGGGGGGGCCCGGGGAGCTGTTTTTT; D gene: TRBD2; J gene: TRBJ2-2; clone size: -; V gene: TRBV4-2
CDR3 protein: CASTPSGGALEQYF; CDR3 DNA: TGTGCCAGCACCCCTAGCGGGGGGGCCCTCGAGCAGTACTTC; D gene: TRBD2; J gene: TRBJ2-7; clone size: -; V gene: TRBV25-1